This entry concerns a single TCR beta chain. Its cognate antigen is unknown. This specimen belongs to a study of T-cell memory formation after mild COVID-19. General study points: Largely, contracting CD4+ clones fell within CM and EM, and contracting CD8+ clones within EMRA.

TCRdb processed the 5' RACE reads anew with MiXCR; each CDR3 protein has one entry. Of 110,000 or so distinct CDR3 sequences listed, 22% are singletons. Sequencing input: PBMCs or a T cell subset sorted from them (not recorded which). The clonotype was recovered from a man aged 18-30 years who had mild COVID-19 (a few samples of this study predate the infection). Cell type and time point are not known.

CDR3 DNA sequence: TGCGCCAGCAGCTTGGAAGGGGATGTGGAGCTGTTTTTT. As protein: CASSLEGDVELFF. The chain carries TRBV5-1 and TRBJ2-2, with D tentatively TRBD1 (5 bases). V was cut by 0 bases and J by 10 bases, with 10 bases left in between. The CDR3 is 13 residues long. Germline CDR1 is SGHRS and CDR2 is YFSETQ.